This T cell receptor beta chain was found in a study of T cells after yellow fever vaccination. Germline V CDR1 and CDR2: SEHNR, FQNEAQ (reference sequence). This CDR3 has 12 residues. This clonotype turned up a few times. Its target is unknown. A junction end diverges from the germline sequence, so it may reflect a read error. Each CDR3 protein gets one entry after TCRdb re-called the 5' RACE reads with MiXCR. The table records 500,000 to 700,000 distinct CDR3 sequences, less than 20% of them present only once. The study, taken as a whole, reports: Subsequent to the booster, the majority of primary-vaccination clones reappeared (roughly 95% CD4, 85% to 90% CD8).

The sample here was PBMCs, taken 15 days after the yellow fever booster vaccination. This rearrangement joins TRBV7-9 to TRBJ2-4; TRBD2 aligns across 7 bases. This TCR was recovered from a man younger than 45 who received the YFV17D yellow fever vaccine. The CDR3 region has the DNA TGTGCCAGCAGCTTAGAGGTGGGAGGGCCACACTTC. This codes for CASSLEVGGPHF.